These T cell receptor beta chains were read from a single sample in a study of blood T cell repertoires in COVID-19. TCRdb's copy holds only in-frame clones and misses some; the assay was immunoSEQ multiplex PCR. The sample lists over 200,000 clones; about 86% were seen once. Specimen: peripheral blood. These receptors were taken from a man in his forties or fifties with active or convalescent COVID-19. The CDR3 runs from the conserved cysteine through the conserved F or W. Fields, in order: J gene, clone size, V gene, D gene, CDR3 protein, CDR3 DNA. The D gene is left open where the match is weak. Size is omitted from some rows. Given values are once, few, many or a class for expanded clones.

TRBJ2-5 . TRBV30 TRBD2 CAWILAGGRKKTQYF TGTGCCTGGATCCTAGCGGGGGGGCGTAAAAAGACCCAGTACTTC
TRBJ1-1 . TRBV14 TRBD1 CASSQDPGQGALLAFF TGTGCCAGCAGCCAAGATCCCGGACAGGGGGCCCTCCTGGCTTTCTTT
TRBJ2-7 once TRBV6-6 . CASSPTSPTGFYEQYF TGTGCCAGCAGTCCAACATCGCCGACAGGTTTCTACGAGCAGTACTTC
TRBJ1-2 . TRBV12-3/TRBV12-4 . CASSLSTTYGYTF TGTGCCAGCAGTCTCTCAACAACCTATGGCTACACCTTC
TRBJ1-4 . TRBV28 TRBD1 CASSLLAQGVEKLFF TGTGCCAGCAGTTTATTGGCACAGGGGGTTGAAAAACTGTTTTTT
TRBJ1-5 . TRBV24-1 . CATSEGEHQPQHF TGTGCCACCAGTGAAGGGGAACATCAGCCCCAGCATTTT
TRBJ2-7 . TRBV18 . CASSVGQGEQYF TGTGCCAGCTCTGTGGGGCAGGGCGAGCAGTACTTC
TRBJ1-4 . TRBV19 TRBD1 CASSITGGEKLFF TGTGCCAGTAGTATTACAGGGGGCGAAAAACTGTTTTTT
TRBJ1-1 . TRBV28 TRBD1 CASSLTGVNTEAFF TGTGCCAGCAGCCTTACAGGGGTGAACACTGAAGCTTTCTTT
TRBJ1-6 . TRBV6-2/TRBV6-3 . CASSQDRRNSPLHF TGTGCCAGCAGCCAAGACAGGAGGAATTCACCCCTCCACTTT
TRBJ2-2 . TRBV2 TRBD2 CASSDRRGGLRHRGAVF TGTGCCAGCAGTGATCGGCGGGGGGGCTTACGGCACCGGGGAGCTGTTTTT
TRBJ1-5 . TRBV27 . CASSRLAGQPQHF TGTGCCTCATCAAGGCTGGCGGGTCAGCCCCAGCATTTT
TRBJ1-5 . TRBV9 TRBD1 CASSVPGGGQPQHF TGTGCCAGCAGCGTACCAGGGGGCGGTCAGCCCCAGCATTTT
TRBJ2-5 . TRBV7-3 TRBD2 CASSQRSGGGETQYF TGTGCCAGCAGCCAACGGAGCGGGGGAGGCGAGACCCAGTACTTC
TRBJ1-3 . TRBV3-1/TRBV3-2 . CASSPASSGNTIYF TGTGCCAGCAGCCCCGCTAGCTCTGGAAACACCATATATTTT
TRBJ2-7 . TRBV2 TRBD1 CASSGQGAPYEQYF TGTGCCAGCAGTGGACAGGGGGCCCCCTACGAGCAGTACTTC
TRBJ2-5 . TRBV4-1 . CASSYRQVAQETQYF TGCGCCAGCAGTTACCGACAGGTCGCTCAAGAGACCCAGTACTTC
TRBJ2-7 few TRBV6-2/TRBV6-3 . CASSYYGSSYEQYF TGTGCCAGCAGTTATTATGGCAGCTCCTACGAGCAGTACTTC
TRBJ2-3 once TRBV5-4 . CASSPATNPTDTQYF TGTGCCAGCAGCCCGGCTACTAACCCCACAGATACGCAGTATTTT
TRBJ2-1 . TRBV18 TRBD1 CASSDTRGRNEQFF TGTGCCAGCTCAGACACCAGGGGGCGGAATGAGCAGTTCTTC
TRBJ1-2 . TRBV2 . CASSPQGGGYTF TGTGCCAGCAGTCCGCAGGGTGGAGGCTACACCTTC
TRBJ2-7 . TRBV19 TRBD1 CASSPPGDRGQKQYF TGTGCCAGTAGCCCGCCAGGGGACAGGGGGCAGAAACAGTACTTC
TRBJ2-3 . TRBV5-6 TRBD2 CASSPPVSGGPSTDTQYF TGTGCCAGCAGCCCCCCGGTTAGCGGGGGGCCTAGCACAGATACGCAGTATTTT
TRBJ1-6 few TRBV19 . CASTTRGYSPLHF TGTGCCAGTACGACCAGGGGTTATTCACCCCTCCACTTT
TRBJ1-6 . TRBV24-1 TRBD1 CATRRTGDRSPLHF TGTGCCACCAGAAGGACAGGGGATCGGTCACCCCTCCACTTT
TRBJ2-2 . TRBV6-2/TRBV6-3 . CASSYDPRGTGELFF TGTGCCAGCAGTTACGATCCGCGCGGAACCGGGGAGCTGTTTTTT
TRBJ1-3 . TRBV5-6 . CASTWAGTISGNTIYF TGTGCCAGCACCTGGGCGGGCACCATCTCTGGAAACACCATATATTTT
TRBJ2-7 once TRBV12-5 TRBD1 CASVNRGSYEQYF TGTGCTAGTGTCAACAGGGGCTCCTACGAGCAGTACTTC
TRBJ1-5 once TRBV2 . CASCEQGINQPQHF TGTGCCAGCTGCGAGCAGGGCATCAATCAGCCCCAGCATTTT
TRBJ1-4 few TRBV30 TRBD1 CAWNRGPNEKLFF TGTGCCTGGAACAGGGGGCCTAATGAAAAACTGTTTTTT
TRBJ1-3 . TRBV10-3 TRBD1 CAIRKEGAGDTIYF TGTGCCATCAGGAAGGAGGGGGCAGGGGACACCATATATTTT
TRBJ2-7 . TRBV5-1 . CASSLVDSTYEQYF TGCGCCAGCAGCTTGGTGGACAGCACCTACGAGCAGTACTTC
TRBJ1-5 few TRBV15 . CATSRVGGRNQPQHF TGTGCCACCAGCAGAGTGGGAGGTCGCAATCAGCCCCAGCATTTT
TRBJ2-3 . TRBV5-1 . CASSTWRGGVADTQYF TGCGCCAGCAGCACCTGGAGGGGGGGAGTTGCAGATACGCAGTATTTT
TRBJ1-2 . TRBV9 TRBD1 CASSVGDRGDGYTF TGTGCCAGCAGCGTAGGGGACAGGGGGGATGGCTACACCTTC
TRBJ2-2 . TRBV30 TRBD1 CAWSARTGGNTGELFF TGTGCCTGGAGTGCCCGGACAGGGGGGAACACCGGGGAGCTGTTTTTT
TRBJ2-3 . TRBV5-1 . CASSSLGPPDTQYF TGCGCCAGCAGCTCCTTGGGCCCTCCAGATACGCAGTATTTT
TRBJ1-2 . TRBV4-2 . CASSQNRDGYTF TGTGCCAGCAGCCAAAACAGGGATGGCTACACCTTC
TRBJ1-5 . TRBV10-1 TRBD1 CASKVMSPRDRRPNQPQHF TGCGCCAGCAAAGTGATGTCCCCACGGGACAGGAGGCCCAATCAGCCCCAGCATTTT
TRBJ1-3 . TRBV7-6 . CASSPGARLSGNTIYF TGTGCCAGCAGCCCCGGAGCGAGGCTCTCTGGAAACACCATATATTTT
TRBJ2-3 . TRBV18 . CASSPVFGSGTGTDTQYF TGTGCCAGCTCACCAGTCTTCGGGTCGGGTACGGGCACAGATACGCAGTATTTT
TRBJ2-1 . TRBV2 TRBD2 CASSGTSGGHNEQFF TGTGCCAGCAGTGGGACTAGCGGGGGTCACAATGAGCAGTTCTTC
TRBJ2-7 . TRBV5-5 TRBD1 CASSLSRDRALEQYF TGTGCCAGCAGCTTGTCTCGGGACAGGGCTCTGGAGCAGTACTTC
TRBJ2-1 . TRBV5-6 TRBD1 CASSPGQGAKNEQFF TGTGCCAGCAGCCCCGGACAGGGGGCGAAGAATGAGCAGTTCTTC
TRBJ2-6 . TRBV11-2 . CASSLERGSGANVLTF TGTGCCAGCAGCTTAGAGAGAGGCTCTGGGGCCAACGTCCTGACTTTC
TRBJ2-5 few TRBV15 TRBD2 CATSRALAGQETQYF TGTGCCACCAGCAGAGCCCTAGCGGGCCAAGAGACCCAGTACTTC
TRBJ2-2 . TRBV7-6 TRBD2 CASSLRTSGSGELFF TGTGCCAGCAGCTTACGGACTAGTGGGTCCGGGGAGCTGTTTTTT
TRBJ2-7 . TRBV5-8 . CASSLAPGLSYEQYF TGTGCCAGCAGCTTGGCCCCCGGACTCTCCTACGAGCAGTACTTC
TRBJ1-5 . TRBV5-6 . CASSLGGGQSNQPQHF TGTGCCAGCAGCCTGGGCGGAGGGCAAAGCAATCAGCCCCAGCATTTT
TRBJ2-5 . TRBV5-1 TRBD1 CASSLARGQGQETQYF TGCGCCAGCAGCTTGGCTAGAGGACAGGGCCAAGAGACCCAGTACTTC
TRBJ1-1 . TRBV3-1/TRBV3-2 . CASSQRESYTEAFF TGTGCCAGCAGCCAACGGGAGAGTTATACTGAAGCTTTCTTT
TRBJ2-1 . TRBV19 . CASRNSYNEQFF TGTGCCAGTAGAAACAGCTACAATGAGCAGTTCTTC